Below are 15 T cell receptor beta chains sequenced from a single sample in a study of blood T cells in healthy people across ages. The use of a sample-barcoded 5' primer and a J-beta primer mix characterized a second PCR of about 6 to 12 cycles. TCRdb re-analysed the 5' RACE reads in MiXCR, keeping a single row per CDR3 protein. In the table there are fewer than 900,000 distinct CDR3 sequences, 40% to 45% of which are singletons. Input material: blood. The receptors derive from an older woman in good health.

The sample holds a few counts of this clonotype. The genes are TRBV14 and TRBJ2-3; 8 positions agree with TRBD2. Germline CDR1 reads SGHDN; CDR2 reads FVKESK. The CDR3 contains 16 residues. After removal of 4 bases from V and 2 bases from J, the junction contained 8 bases not matched to a gene. The DNA of the CDR3 is TGTGCCAGCAGCCCTAGGGCGGGGGGACTCACAGATACGCAGTATTTT. Translation: CASSPRAGGLTDTQYF.

In regard to this clonotype: It may be a read error: a sequence one base away is much more abundant. This chain links TRBV29-1 with TRBJ2-5; no firm D call. Matching the DNA end better, TRBJ2-4 makes the J call doubtful. CDR1 SQVTM and CDR2 ANQGSEA come from the germline V gene. The CDR3 is 13 amino acids. For the CDR3, the DNA is TGCAGCGCCTTCGATCATGCCAAAAACATTCAGTACTTC. Residues: CSAFDHAKNIQYF.

The chain has TRBV5-1 and TRBJ2-3; 7 nucleotides line up with TRBD2. This CDR3 has 15 amino acids. V lost 4 bases and J lost 5; bases outside the gene matches: 10. CDR1 and CDR2 (germline): SGHRS, YFSETQ. CDR3 nucleotides: TGCGCCAGCAGCGCCTCCGGGCGGGAGTTAGATACGCAGTATTTT. Amino acid sequence: CASSASGRELDTQYF.

The chain uses TRBV21-1 and TRBJ2-5. TRBJ2-7 matches the DNA end more closely, so the J call is doubtful. TRBV21-1 is termed a pseudogene. The CDR3 length is 15 residues. The CDR3 loop reads CASRTGPTQTYEQYF. Written as DNA, the CDR3 is TGTGCCAGCAGGACTGGACCGACTCAGACCTACGAGCAGTACTTC.

This chain links TRBV2 with TRBJ2-3, with 7 bases matching TRBD2. From germline, CDR1 is SNHLY and CDR2 FYNNEI. The V segment lost 8 bases and the J segment 1 base; nucleotides outside the gene matches: 9. The CDR3 spans 15 residues. The DNA for the CDR3 is TGTGCCAGCCAACCCTCTAGCGGACGCACAGATACGCAGTATTTT. This sequence encodes CASQPSSGRTDTQYF.

This clonotype was picked up many times. The rearrangement uses TRBV10-3 and TRBJ2-1; 10 nucleotides match TRBD2. The V gene end was trimmed by 6 bases and the J gene end by 7 bases; junction bases not matched to a gene: 6. Per the germline V gene, CDR1 is ENHRY and CDR2 is SYGVKD. This CDR3 region has 14 residues. The CDR3 bases are TGTGCCATCAGAGGTCTAGCGGGAGTTAATGAGCAGTTCTTC. It yields the protein CAIRGLAGVNEQFF.

Comments on this clonotype: The junction and the germline gene differ at one end; a read error may be behind it. DNA for the CDR3: TGTGCCAGCAGGCCTACTCTAGCGGGAGTTTCCTACAATGAGCGGTTCTTC. Its protein is CASRPTLAGVSYNERFF. The chain recombines TRBV12-3 or TRBV12-4 with TRBJ2-1; TRBD2 matches at 10 bases. This CDR3 spans 17 amino acids.

This sequence joins TRBV12-3 or TRBV12-4 and TRBJ1-1; 7 bases are shared with TRBD1. This CDR3 spans 15 amino acids. V shed 6 bases, J shed 4 bases, and the junction held 11 bases outside the gene matches. In DNA form, the CDR3 reads TGTGCCAGCAGAGAAAGGACAGGCCGGAGCACTGAAGCTTTCTTT. Amino acid sequence: CASRERTGRSTEAFF.

The table lists this clonotype with many counts. The CDR3 DNA follows: TGTGCCAGCAGACCCCCTCCTTTCGATGGATACTCCTACGAGCAGTACTTC. Its translation is CASRPPPFDGYSYEQYF. V gene TRBV6-2 or TRBV6-3 combines with J gene TRBJ2-7; D not resolved. This CDR3 has 17 amino acids. V lost 6 bases to trimming and J lost 0 bases, with 21 bases between them. From germline, CDR1 is MNHEY and CDR2 SVGEGT.

In the case of this clonotype: Compared with germline, one end of the junction differs, possibly owing to a read error. The chain recombines TRBV3-1 with TRBJ2-2; TRBD1 agrees at 7 bases. The CDR3 spans 15 residues. The germline CDR1 and CDR2 sequences are LGHDT and YNNKEL (reference sequence). The CDR3: CVSSQLDQGAGELFF. In DNA form, the CDR3 reads TGTGTCAGCAGCCAACTAGACCAGGGGGCCGGGGAGCTGTTTTTT.

The chain couples TRBV27 to TRBJ2-5; 14 bases are a match to TRBD2. V was pared by 5 bases and J by 1 base, with 3 bases of the junction left unmatched. The CDR3 is 16 residues long. The germline gives CDR1 MNHEY, CDR2 SMNVEV (reference sequence). DNA for the CDR3: TGTGCCAGCAGTCGTGGGACTAGCGGGAGCCAAGAGACCCAGTACTTC. Protein product: CASSRGTSGSQETQYF.

This clonotype was seen a handful of times. V usage is TRBV9 and J usage is TRBJ2-7; perhaps TRBD2 as D (7 bases). This CDR3 has 14 amino acids. The germline V and J ends were trimmed by 0 bases and 7 bases, with 14 bases remaining between them. CDR1 and CDR2 from the germline V gene are SGDLS and YYNGEE. The CDR3 reads CASSVDGGAMEQYF. The CDR3 coding sequence is TGTGCCAGCAGCGTAGATGGGGGGGCGATGGAGCAGTACTTC.

The gene calls are TRBV6-1 and TRBJ2-6; D unresolved. CDR1 is MNHNS and CDR2 is SASEGT in the germline V gene. The CDR3 length is 16 residues. Deletions cut 1 base from V and 0 bases from J, with 7 bases between. The CDR3, as DNA: TGTGCCAGCAGTGAAGTCCGGACCTCTGGGGCCAACGTCCTGACTTTC. Translation gives CASSEVRTSGANVLTF.

The chain combines TRBV9 with TRBJ2-4; TRBD1 matches 7 bases. Germline lookup yields CDR1 SGDLS and CDR2 YYNGEE. This CDR3 spans 14 amino acids. V shed 4 bases, J shed 5 bases, and the junction held 6 bases outside the gene matches. CDR3 nucleotides: TGTGCCAGCAGCCGAGACCAGGGGGAAAACATTCAGTACTTC. This codes for CASSRDQGENIQYF.

The rearrangement joins TRBV5-1 to TRBJ1-2, with a weak D call TRBD1 (6 bases). The V gene lost 7 bases and the J gene lost 2 bases, with 18 bases spanning the gap. Per germline, CDR1 SGHRS and CDR2 YFSETQ. The CDR3 spans 15 residues. CDR3 residues: CASGPGQEGNYGYTF. CDR3 nucleotides: TGCGCCAGCGGGCCGGGACAAGAAGGGAACTATGGCTACACCTTC. Combining the CDR3 with reference TRBV5-1 and TRBJ1-2 gives the whole variable domain KAGVTQTPRYLIKTRGQQVTLSCSPISGHRSVSWYQQTPGQGLQFLFEYFSETQRNKGNFPGRFSGRQFSNSRSEMNVSTLELGDSALYLCASGPGQEGNYGYTFGSGTRLTVV.